This T cell receptor (beta chain) came from a study of human T cells and chemical hapten exposure. Sequencing started from total RNA isolated from unfractionated whole blood. This clonotype was observed at least ten times. Its antigen is currently unknown. J gave up 1 base and V 5 bases, and 0 bases lay outside the gene matches. Germline CDR1 and CDR2: SGHRS and YFSETQ. CDR3 length: 12 amino acids. Whole-study findings and limits: No change in TCRs above 1 in 1000 frequency was produced by DPC sensitization.

In the library, unique molecular identifiers were attached to individual cDNA molecules. TCRdb re-called the 5' RACE reads with MiXCR, one entry per CDR3 protein. The sample lists around 140,000 distinct CDR3 sequences; around 4.1% were seen once. The TCR sequence derives from a female donor in good health. This chain links TRBV5-1 with TRBJ2-7, with TRBD2 matching over 7 bases. The CDR3 nucleotides read TGCGCCAGCAGGGGGGGGTCCTACGAGCAGTACTTC. Encoded protein: CASRGGSYEQYF.